This TCR beta chain was recorded in a study of T cells in tumors after PD-1 blockade. Study-level background: Excluded were patients with checkpoint blockade, immunosuppressants, or radiotherapy or other anti-cancer therapy within 4 weeks. A subset received ongoing vismodegib 150 mg daily alongside anti-PD-1 therapy. General study findings and limits: Clonal replacement was seen across treatment, not between pre-treatment samples. Expanded exhausted CD8+ clones after therapy were mostly novel clonotypes.

Some clones are missing from TCRdb's copy, which holds only in-frame ones; the method was immunoSEQ multiplex PCR. The data hold fewer than 9,000 clones, with around 60% observed a single time. This CDR3 is built from 17 residues. Trimming pared 5 bases from V and 3 bases from J, leaving 22 bases between. CDR1 KGHSH and CDR2 LQKENI come from the germline V gene. Notes on this clone: Its specificity is not known.

This TCR was sampled from a human donor with basal cell carcinoma. The sequenced sample was tumor tissue, obtained after anti-PD-1 treatment. This sequence joins TRBV18 and TRBJ1-1, with D unresolved. The CDR3 sequence is CASSSLPTPNLDTEAFF. The CDR3 DNA is TGTGCCAGCTCATCCCTCCCCACACCAAACTTAGACACTGAAGCTTTCTTT.